A single sample gave rise to the 3 T cell receptor beta chains below, sequenced in a study of T-cell reconstitution after alpha-beta-depleted transplantation in children. The authors prepared the TCRbeta library with unique molecular identifiers. A single record per CDR3 protein comes from TCRdb applying MiXCR to the PCR reads. Of hundreds of thousands of distinct CDR3 sequences in the sample, 32% were seen once. This material consisted of PBMCs from the stem cell graft donor, taken from the stem cell graft. The receptors originated from a human donor who donated a stem cell graft to a child with aplastic anemia.

V gene TRBV5-6 combines with J gene TRBJ2-1; 8 bases fit TRBD2. There are 18 residues in the CDR3. Trimming removed 2 bases from V and 10 bases from J; junction bases left unmatched: 20. CDR1 is SGHDT and CDR2 is YYEEEE in the germline V gene. CDR3 bases: TGTGCCAGCAGCTTCGACGTCGGTCCCCTAGCGGGTAAGAGAGAGCAGTTCTTC. Its protein product is CASSFDVGPLAGKREQFF.

The J gene is TRBJ2-4, the V gene TRBV12-3 or TRBV12-4; no definite D call. V lost 4 bases to trimming and J lost 0 bases, with 13 bases between them. This CDR3 has 16 amino acids. The CDR3 sequence: CASSSSASLAKNIQYF. Here the CDR3 DNA reads TGTGCCAGCAGTTCCTCAGCGTCTCTAGCCAAAAACATTCAGTACTTC.

The genes are TRBV12-3 or TRBV12-4 and TRBJ2-5; 13 bases map to TRBD2. V was clipped by 6 bases and J by 5 bases; unmatched bases: 9. The CDR3 is 16 amino acids. The CDR3: CASRSGLAGAGETQYF. The CDR3 bases are TGTGCCAGCAGGTCCGGACTAGCGGGAGCCGGGGAGACCCAGTACTTC.